This passage covers 13 T cell receptor beta chains from one sample sequenced in a study of cytomegalovirus exposure and HLA in healthy donors. The method was immunoSEQ multiplex PCR; TCRdb's version includes in-frame clones alone and lacks a portion of them. This table has 90,000 to 120,000 clones, about 94% appearing once. The sequencing input was PBMCs. Receptors originate from a woman younger than 30 in good health and CMV-seronegative.

The V call is TRBV5-4, the J call TRBJ1-2; 7 bases match TRBD1. V lost 4 bases to trimming and J lost 7 bases; unmatched junction nucleotides: 10. Germline values: CDR1 SGHNT, CDR2 YYREEE (reference sequence). The CDR3 loop spans 14 amino acids. The CDR3 sequence: CASSPGTAVGGYTF. The CDR3 DNA reads TGTGCCAGCAGCCCGGGGACAGCCGTTGGTGGCTACACCTTC.

V gene TRBV7-2 combines with J gene TRBJ2-2, with TRBD2 identical over 10 bases. V dropped 6 bases and J dropped 7; count of bases not matched to a gene: 8. Germline loops: CDR1 SGHTA, CDR2 FQGNSA. CDR3 size: 15 residues. In nucleotides, the CDR3 is TGTGCCAGCAGAAGCGGGGGGGCCATGATCGGGGAGCTGTTTTTT. Its protein product is CASRSGGAMIGELFF.

This chain connects TRBV2 to TRBJ2-5; 10 bases line up with TRBD2. This CDR3 has 14 residues. Germline CDR1 is SNHLY and CDR2 is FYNNEI. Trimming removed 8 bases from V and 6 bases from J; junction bases left unmatched: 9. Written as DNA, the CDR3 is TGTGCCAGCCGAGCGGGGGGGGATTATCAGACCCAGTACTTC. Protein sequence: CASRAGGDYQTQYF.

This chain uses TRBV5-4 with TRBJ2-1, with 14 bases lining up with TRBD2. In germline, CDR1 is SGHNT, CDR2 YYREEE (reference sequence). The ends lost 8 bases at V and 0 bases at J; junction bases unmatched: 10. This CDR3 region has 18 residues. The CDR3 DNA follows: TGTGCCAGTACATCGGGACTAGCGGGGGTAAGCTCCTACAATGAGCAGTTCTTC. It is translated as CASTSGLAGVSSYNEQFF. Variable domain in full (rest from reference TRBV5-4 and TRBJ2-1): ETGVTQSPTHLIKTRGQQVTLRCSSQSGHNTVSWYQQALGQGPQFIFQYYREEENGRGNFPPRFSGLQFPNYSSELNVNALELDDSALYLCASTSGLAGVSSYNEQFFGPGTRLTVL.

The chain has TRBV28 and TRBJ1-1; D uncertain. The CDR3 is 13 amino acids. The germline V and J ends were trimmed by 1 base and 9 bases, with 12 bases remaining between them. CDR1 MDHEN and CDR2 SYDVKM come from the germline V gene. CDR3 nucleotide sequence: TGTGCCAGCAGTTTATTGTACTCCATGAAAGCTTTCTTT. It is translated as CASSLLYSMKAFF.

This clone appeared a few times. The V and J genes are TRBV2 and TRBJ1-2; no definite D call. The CDR3 has 12 residues. Germline CDR1 and CDR2: SNHLY and FYNNEI. Trimming took off 7 bases at V and 4 bases at J, with 10 bases between the two ends. The CDR3, as DNA: TGTGCCAGCATGGGGAGCCTCTATGGCTACACCTTC. It encodes CASMGSLYGYTF.

The gene calls are TRBV7-2 and TRBJ2-7; D ambiguous. The CDR3 runs 13 residues. Germline CDR1 and CDR2: SGHTA and FQGNSA. Trimming cost V 0 bases and J 7 bases, with 10 bases left between them. CDR3 amino acids: CASSLARLREQYF. In DNA, the CDR3 is TGTGCCAGCAGCTTAGCGCGGCTCCGGGAGCAGTACTTC.

The CDR3 region is CATSRLGQASSPLHF. The DNA for the CDR3 is TGTGCCACCAGCAGATTGGGACAAGCCTCTTCACCCCTCCACTTT. The chain recombines TRBV15 with TRBJ1-6; weak D call: TRBD1 (6 bases). The CDR3 has 15 amino acids. The germline V gene has CDR1 LNHNV and CDR2 YYDKDF (reference sequence). Deletions cut 2 bases from V and 9 bases from J, with 14 bases between.

Concerning this clone: Additional DNA sequences in this sample encode the identical CDR3. The V and J genes are TRBV5-1 and TRBJ2-1, with D perhaps TRBD2 (6 bases). The V end was cut by 0 bases, the J end by 5 bases, with 9 bases between. The CDR3 loop spans 14 amino acids. CDR1 is SGHRS, CDR2 YFSETQ, per germline. The CDR3 DNA reads TGCGCCAGCAGCTTGGGACTAGGCGACAATGAGCAGTTCTTC. Translation: CASSLGLGDNEQFF. Variable domain in full (rest from reference TRBV5-1 and TRBJ2-1): KAGVTQTPRYLIKTRGQQVTLSCSPISGHRSVSWYQQTPGQGLQFLFEYFSETQRNKGNFPGRFSGRQFSNSRSEMNVSTLELGDSALYLCASSLGLGDNEQFFGPGTRLTVL.

The rearrangement links TRBV28 to TRBJ2-2; possibly TRBD2 for D (5 bases). V was shortened by 10 bases and J by 4 bases, with 19 bases between the two germline ends. Per germline, CDR1 MDHEN and CDR2 SYDVKM. The CDR3 runs 15 residues. In DNA form, the CDR3 reads TGTGCCACCGACCCCGGCCTAGCCGCCACCGGGGAGCTGTTTTTT. This translates into CATDPGLAATGELFF.

This chain connects TRBV7-2 to TRBJ1-2; D call uncertain. Germline V gene lookup returns CDR1 SGHTA and CDR2 FQGNSA. V lost 0 bases to trimming and J lost 5 bases, with 4 bases between them. This CDR3 is built from 12 residues. The CDR3 sequence: CASSLAGYGYTF. For the CDR3, the DNA is TGTGCCAGCAGCTTAGCCGGGTATGGCTACACCTTC.

This sequence joins TRBV19 and TRBJ1-5; TRBD1 matches 7 bases. The ends lost 3 bases at V and 4 bases at J; junction bases unmatched: 3. The CDR3 is made up of 14 amino acids. Germline CDR1 reads LNHDA; CDR2 reads SQIVND (reference sequence). The CDR3 here is CASSMRQGNQPQHF. The CDR3 nucleotides read TGTGCCAGTAGTATGCGACAGGGTAATCAGCCCCAGCATTTT.

Only one count was recorded for this clone. The rearrangement uses TRBV7-9 and TRBJ1-1, with D hard to call. V lost 3 bases, J lost 2 bases, and 4 bases lay in between. This CDR3 contains 12 residues. The germline V gene encodes CDR1 SEHNR and CDR2 FQNEAQ (reference sequence). The CDR3 spells CASSFQNTEAFF. CDR3 nucleotides: TGTGCCAGCAGCTTCCAAAACACTGAAGCTTTCTTT.